The 22 T cell receptor beta chains listed next were all sequenced from one sample in a study of molecular identifiers for immune sequencing clone quantification. Each CDR3 protein is one row after TCRdb ran MiXCR on the PCR reads. This sample carries nearly 650,000 distinct CDR3 sequences, around 25% of them seen once, and the ten largest clones take about 0.73%. The source material was naive CD8+ T cells from blood, with Jurkat cell RNA spiked in. Subset noted: FACS-sorted CD8+CD4-CCR7+CD45RA+ naive T cells. These receptors all come from a human donor in good health. Some libraries in this study had Jurkat cell RNA spiked in.

A remark on this clonotype: With a much larger clone just one base away, this may be a read error. This chain uses TRBV6-6 with TRBJ2-7, with 11 bases aligning to TRBD2. The DNA end favors TRBJ2-5, so the J call may be wrong. The CDR3 is 15 residues long. Per germline, CDR1 MNHNY and CDR2 SVGAGI (reference sequence). The CDR3 DNA reads as TGTGCCAGCGGTAGACTAGCGGGGCTGAAAGAGACCCAGTACTTC. Translating it yields CASGRLAGLKETQYF.

A few counts support this clonotype. The rearrangement joins TRBV5-1 to TRBJ2-1; 8 bases map to TRBD1. This CDR3 has 15 residues. The trim removed 5 bases at V and 5 bases at J, leaving 9 bases unmatched. The germline gives CDR1 SGHRS, CDR2 YFSETQ. In nucleotides, the CDR3 is TGCGCCAGCAGGAATGGGCAGGGGGCCCACAATGAGCAGTTCTTC. As protein: CASRNGQGAHNEQFF.

The table lists this clonotype with a count of one. V usage is TRBV20-1 and J usage is TRBJ2-7; 7 nucleotides line up with TRBD2. The CDR3 is made up of 12 amino acids. Per germline, CDR1 DFQATT and CDR2 SNEGSKA (reference sequence). This chain's CDR3 is CGLAGITYEQYF. CDR3 sequence (DNA): TGCGGCTTAGCGGGTATCACCTACGAGCAGTACTTC.

This clonotype was recorded at least ten times. The genes are TRBV7-2 and TRBJ2-1; D is possibly TRBD1 (6 bases). Germline V gene lookup returns CDR1 SGHTA and CDR2 FQGNSA. V was shortened by 5 bases and J by 8 bases, with 22 bases between the two germline ends. The CDR3 is 16 amino acids. The CDR3 DNA is TGTGCCAGCAGCCCTACAGGACAGATGAGTCTCTATGAGCAGTTCTTC. Its translation is CASSPTGQMSLYEQFF.

The chain is built from TRBV29-1 and TRBJ2-5; the D gene is possibly TRBD2 (6 bases). Germline V lookup: CDR1 SQVTM, CDR2 ANQGSEA. CDR3 length: 18 residues. Trimming pared 6 bases from V and 0 bases from J, leaving 26 bases between. CDR3: CSVDGTRPAGDYQETQYF. The CDR3 DNA reads as TGCAGCGTCGACGGGACCAGACCAGCGGGTGATTACCAAGAGACCCAGTACTTC.

The chain couples TRBV7-9 to TRBJ2-7; TRBD1 might be the D (5 bases). This CDR3 is built from 15 residues. The V end was cut by 5 bases, the J end by 2 bases, with 16 bases between. The germline V gene has CDR1 SEHNR and CDR2 FQNEAQ (reference sequence). The CDR3 DNA sequence: TGTGCCAGCAGCACGACTGCGCTCAGGGCCTACGAGCAGTACTTC. The encoded protein is CASSTTALRAYEQYF. Combining the CDR3 with reference TRBV7-9 and TRBJ2-7 gives the whole variable domain DTGVSQNPRHKITKRGQNVTFRCDPISEHNRLYWYRQTLGQGPEFLTYFQNEAQLEKSRLLSDRFSAERPKGSFSTLEIQRTEQGDSAMYLCASSTTALRAYEQYFGPGTRLTVT.

This clonotype came up a few times. The gene calls are TRBV9 and TRBJ1-3; D is undetermined. V lost 0 bases to trimming and J lost 0 bases, with 7 bases between them. Germline V lookup: CDR1 SGDLS, CDR2 YYNGEE. The CDR3 is 15 amino acids. The chain's CDR3 is CASSVDESSGNTIYF. CDR3 nucleotide sequence: TGTGCCAGCAGCGTAGACGAGAGCTCTGGAAACACCATATATTTT.

This clonotype came up many times. V and J are TRBV7-2 and TRBJ2-3; 11 bases are a match to TRBD1. The V gene end was trimmed by 4 bases and the J gene end by 14 bases; junction bases not matched to a gene: 14. Per the germline V gene, CDR1 is SGHTA and CDR2 is FQGNSA. CDR3 length equals 15 residues. The CDR3, as DNA: TGTGCCAGCAGCTACATGGACAGGGGGCCCCCGAATTGGTATTTT. Translating it yields CASSYMDRGPPNWYF.

V usage is TRBV27 and J usage is TRBJ2-7; possible D gene TRBD1, 5 bases. This CDR3 has 17 residues. The germline gives CDR1 MNHEY, CDR2 SMNVEV (reference sequence). Trimming removed 5 bases at V and 2 bases at J, with 22 bases between. The CDR3 DNA is TGTGCCAGCAGTGCTCGTGAGGTTAGGGGCCCAACCTACGAGCAGTACTTC. Residues: CASSAREVRGPTYEQYF.

This clonotype was counted at least ten times. The chain has TRBV5-5 and TRBJ1-1, with a possible D match to TRBD1 (6 bases). V gave up 0 bases and J gave up 7 bases, with 10 bases separating them. Germline V gene lookup returns CDR1 SGHKS and CDR2 YYEKEE (reference sequence). The CDR3 is 13 residues long. Written as DNA, the CDR3 is TGTGCCAGCAGCTTGGGGCAGGGGCTTGAAGCTTTCTTT. Encoded protein: CASSLGQGLEAFF.

This clonotype was found many times. The gene calls are TRBV3-1 and TRBJ1-1, with no clear D. V lost 0 bases and J lost 1, with 6 bases in between. The CDR3 covers 14 residues. Germline V gene lookup returns CDR1 LGHDT and CDR2 YNNKEL (reference sequence). The DNA for the CDR3 is TGTGCCAGCAGCCAAGAAGCAGAGAACACTGAAGCTTTCTTT. This gives the protein CASSQEAENTEAFF.

The V gene is TRBV20-1, the J gene TRBJ2-1, with TRBD2 matching over 11 bases. The CDR3 contains 14 residues. CDR1 is DFQATT, CDR2 SNEGSKA, per germline (reference sequence). With V trimmed by 1 base and J by 4 bases, 0 bases remained unmatched. The CDR3 DNA reads TGCAGTGCTAGAGGACTAGCGGGGTACAATGAGCAGTTCTTC. Translated: CSARGLAGYNEQFF.

This clonotype was picked up many times. The chain links TRBV27 to TRBJ2-7; D remains unclear. The CDR3 has 15 amino acids. Per germline, CDR1 MNHEY and CDR2 SMNVEV (reference sequence). The V gene lost 6 bases and the J gene lost 9 bases, with 24 bases spanning the gap. The CDR3 DNA follows: TGTGCCAGCAGCCCCTTGATAAGAGTGGCGGATAGGCAGTACTTC. It is translated as CASSPLIRVADRQYF.

On this clonotype: Compared with germline, one end of the junction differs, possibly owing to a read error. The chain joins TRBV7-2 to TRBJ1-1; perhaps TRBD1 as D (5 bases). CDR1 and CDR2 from the germline V gene are SGHTA and FQGNSA. This CDR3 is 16 amino acids long. The CDR3 bases are TGTGCCGGCGGCTTATCGGCAGGGTGGGTTGGGGCTGAGGCTTTGTTT. This translates into CAGGLSAGWVGAEALF.

In this sample, this clonotype turned up a few times. The chain has TRBV24-1 and TRBJ2-1; TRBD2 agrees at 8 bases. The V segment lost 1 base and the J segment 10 bases; nucleotides outside the gene matches: 8. Germline CDR1 and CDR2: KGHDR and SFDVKD. The CDR3 extends over 15 amino acids. The CDR3 nucleotides are TGTGCCACCAGTGATTTAAAAGCGGGAGTTGGGGAGCAGTTCTTC. Its protein product is CATSDLKAGVGEQFF.

At least ten counts were recorded for this clonotype. The chain combines TRBV9 with TRBJ2-6; no firm D call. The V gene lost 3 bases and the J gene lost 7 bases, with 14 bases spanning the gap. The CDR3 is made up of 15 amino acids. The germline gives CDR1 SGDLS, CDR2 YYNGEE. CDR3 sequence reads: CASSGKPERANVLTF. CDR3 coding DNA: TGTGCCAGCAGCGGTAAGCCAGAGCGAGCCAACGTCCTGACTTTC.

Concerning this clonotype: A much larger clone differs by one base, so this may be a read error. The V call is TRBV7-9, the J call TRBJ2-5; D unresolved. The CDR3 sequence is 13 residues long. CDR1 and CDR2 (germline): SEHNR, FQNEAQ (reference sequence). CDR3 loop: CASSLQDQGTQYF. The CDR3 nucleotides are TGTGCCAGCAGCTTACAGGACCAAGGGACCCAGTACTTC.

This clonotype was observed a handful of times. The chain employs TRBV14 and TRBJ2-1, with 8 bases that match TRBD2. This CDR3 comprises 17 residues. Germline V lookup: CDR1 SGHDN, CDR2 FVKESK. V lost 0 bases to trimming and J lost 8 bases; unmatched junction nucleotides: 12. CDR3 sequence: CASSQDSRLAPVDEQFF. As DNA, the CDR3 is TGTGCCAGCAGCCAAGACAGTAGACTAGCGCCAGTCGATGAGCAGTTCTTC.

This clonotype was recorded at least ten times. The chain carries TRBV10-3 and TRBJ2-7, with a possible D match to TRBD1 (7 bases). Germline CDR1 and CDR2: ENHRY and SYGVKD. The CDR3 loop spans 12 amino acids. The V end lost 8 bases, the J end lost 2 bases, and 10 bases lay between the germline ends. CDR3 protein: CAIGGGTYEQYF. The CDR3 nucleotides are TGTGCCATCGGAGGGGGCACCTACGAGCAGTACTTC.

Notes on this clonotype: A read error is the likely source, as a far larger clone sits one nucleotide away. Likely a read error: the CDR3 ends without its conserved phenylalanine or tryptophan. The J gene is TRBJ1-1, the V gene TRBV4-3; 8 bases align to TRBD1. Germline values: CDR1 LGHNA, CDR2 YSLEER. This CDR3 is 13 amino acids long. Trimming cost V 3 bases and J 5 bases; bases outside gene matches: 2. DNA of the CDR3: TGCGCCAGCAGCCAGACAGGGGTGACTGAAGCTTTCCTT. This encodes CASSQTGVTEAFL.

At least ten counts were recorded for this clonotype. V usage is TRBV24-1 and J usage is TRBJ2-7; 8 nucleotides agree with TRBD2. Germline V CDR1 and CDR2: KGHDR, SFDVKD. The trim removed 3 bases at V and 5 bases at J, leaving 26 bases unmatched. This CDR3 is built from 21 residues. CDR3 DNA: TGTGCCACCAGTGATCGAAAAACGTACGGCCGTAGCGGCGGGGGGCTGCACGAGCAGTACTTC. Translating gives CATSDRKTYGRSGGGLHEQYF.

The sample holds one count of this clonotype. The junction departs from germline at one end; a sequencing error may be responsible. The chain couples TRBV19 to TRBJ2-2, with D possibly called TRBD1 or TRBD2 (5 bases each). CDR1 and CDR2 from the germline V gene are LNHDA and SQIVND (reference sequence). This CDR3 region has 15 residues. DNA of the CDR3: TGTACCAGTAGTTCGACCGGGGCAGACACCGGGGAGCTGTTTTTT. It yields the protein CTSSSTGADTGELFF.